This T cell receptor (beta chain) comes out of a study of blood T cell repertoires in COVID-19. Study at large: Italy, Spain and the United States were the sources of the convalescent and acute COVID-19 samples. Nucleic acid was either cDNA or gDNA, and it came from T cells, B-cell-depleted T cells, or PBMCs.

Under the authors' procedure: Reference gene primer amplification yielded estimated nucleated cell counts. The assay was immunoSEQ multiplex PCR, and TCRdb's table has in-frame clones only and misses some. The DNA was the basis for D and trimming; V, J and clone size are from that table. The sample records some 250,000 clones, approximately 78% being singletons. The source material was peripheral blood. The source is a woman aged 60-75 years with active or convalescent COVID-19.

CDR3 coding DNA: TGTGCCTGGAGTGCCATCGGCTACGAGCAGTACTTC. The encoded protein is CAWSAIGYEQYF. The chain combines TRBV30 with TRBJ2-7, with no clear D. The CDR3 runs 12 residues. V was clipped by 1 base and J by 3 bases, with 7 bases between them. Germline V gives CDR1 GTSNPN, CDR2 SVGIG (reference sequence).